The source of this T cell receptor beta chain is a study of blood T cell repertoires in COVID-19. On the study more broadly: Sample material is recorded as cDNA or gDNA derived from T cells, B-cell-depleted T cells, or PBMCs.

In germline, CDR1 is ENHRY, CDR2 SYGVKD. The trim removed 3 bases at V and 8 bases at J, leaving 13 bases unmatched. The CDR3 covers 18 residues. As handled by the study authors: Amplification of reference gene primers was used by the study to estimate nucleated cell counts. Assay used: immunoSEQ multiplex PCR; TCRdb lists only in-frame clones, some missing. The DNA was the basis for D and trimming; V, J and clone size are from that table. This sample carries just over 150,000 clones, 70% to 90% of them seen once, and the ten largest clones take 2.4%. This TCR was sampled from a woman aged 65 to 85 with acute or convalescent COVID-19. The chain combines TRBV10-3 with TRBJ2-1; 13 bases are shared with TRBD2. Input material: peripheral blood. The CDR3 nucleotides are TGTGCCATCAGTGACGCCACCGGGACTAGCGGGGTAGGGGATGAGCAGTTCTTC. Encoded protein: CAISDATGTSGVGDEQFF.